A single sample is the source of the 13 T cell receptor beta chains below, sequenced in a study of Ad26.COV2.S vaccination and SARS-CoV-2 variants. Repertoires were generated with immunoSEQ multiplex PCR, while TCRdb's copy carries only in-frame clones and drops some. The sample has around 250,000 clones; 70% to 90% are singletons. Indicated treatment: some 19 received Ad26.COV2.S at low or high dose, single or two shots; 5 received placebo; per-sample allocation not given. Day 63 after the first vaccine or placebo injection was the time point for sampling. Material: peripheral blood, obtained in a trial of Ad26.COV2.S vaccine versus placebo. The source of these receptors is a person aged 18-65 years who received the Ad26.COV2.S COVID-19 vaccine or a placebo.

The chain carries TRBV9 and TRBJ1-4; D gene unclear. V was clipped by 3 bases and J by 1 base, with 13 bases between them. This CDR3 has 16 residues. Germline V gene sequence: CDR1 SGDLS, CDR2 YYNGEE. CDR3 DNA sequence: TGTGCCAGCAGCGCCGGCCCAGGCCGAACTAATGAAAAACTGTTTTTT. Protein: CASSAGPGRTNEKLFF.

The V call is TRBV5-4, the J call TRBJ2-7; 12 bases fit TRBD1. Germline V gene lookup returns CDR1 SGHNT and CDR2 YYREEE (reference sequence). This CDR3 region has 14 residues. After removal of 4 bases from V and 5 bases from J, the junction contained 4 bases not matched to a gene. The CDR3 is CASSLGTGGDEQYF. The CDR3 region has the DNA TGTGCCAGCAGCCTCGGGACAGGGGGCGACGAGCAGTACTTC.

This chain joins TRBV7-2 and TRBJ1-2; TRBD1 agrees at 10 bases. V was clipped by 5 bases and J by 4 bases; unmatched bases: 13. This CDR3 has 17 amino acids. CDR1 SGHTA and CDR2 FQGNSA come from the germline V gene. The DNA of the CDR3 is TGTGCCAGCAGCGCTCCGGGACAGGGGATCTCTTCCTATGGCTACACCTTC. It encodes CASSAPGQGISSYGYTF.

The chain has TRBV21-1 and TRBJ2-7; TRBD1, the table's D call, was not compared with the DNA. TRBV21-1 is annotated as a pseudogene. This CDR3 has 16 residues. CDR3 protein: CASSFSQGTLTYEQYV. The DNA of the CDR3 is TGTGCCAGCAGCTTTTCGCAAGGGACACTTACCTACGAGCAGTACGTC.

The rearrangement joins TRBV24-1 to TRBJ2-1; weak D call: TRBD1 (6 bases). Trimming removed 5 bases from V and 5 bases from J, with 12 bases in between. Germline lookup yields CDR1 KGHDR and CDR2 SFDVKD. The CDR3 length is 14 residues. The CDR3 DNA reads as TGTGCCACCAGTGTCAGGGGCGCCAACAATGAGCAGTTCTTC. As protein: CATSVRGANNEQFF.

The gene calls are TRBV6-5 and TRBJ1-3; D is unclear. This CDR3 has 13 amino acids. The ends were cut back, 2 bases at V and 4 bases at J, with 6 bases in the middle. Germline CDR1 and CDR2: MNHEY and SVGAGI. The CDR3: CASSYGRGNTIYF. The CDR3 nucleotides read TGTGCCAGCAGTTACGGTCGGGGAAACACCATATATTTT.

V is TRBV15 and J is TRBJ2-7; no definite D call. Germline V CDR1 and CDR2: LNHNV, YYDKDF (reference sequence). This CDR3 comprises 13 residues. V was cut by 0 bases and J by 3 bases, with 6 bases left in between. CDR3: CATSRDDLYEQYV. The CDR3 DNA is TGTGCCACCAGCAGAGATGACCTCTACGAGCAGTACGTC.

CDR3 amino acids: CAWSGPTGPNQPQHF. The CDR3, as DNA: TGTGCCTGGAGTGGCCCGACAGGGCCAAATCAGCCCCAGCATTTT. The chain links TRBV30 to TRBJ1-5; 7 bases fit TRBD1. The V and J ends lost 1 base and 4 bases, in that order; junction bases with no gene match: 7. Germline lookup yields CDR1 GTSNPN and CDR2 SVGIG (reference sequence). The CDR3 totals 15 residues.

The chain recombines TRBV3-1 (or the pseudogene TRBV3-2) with TRBJ2-1, with D perhaps matching TRBD2 (6 bases). Trimming shortened V by 6 bases and J by 8 bases, and 14 bases separated the two germline ends. Germline V gene lookup returns CDR1 LGHDT and CDR2 YNNKEL (reference sequence). The CDR3 consists of 13 residues. The CDR3 DNA sequence: TGTGCCAGCAGTAGAAACGGGGGTGATGAGCAGTTCTTC. Protein sequence: CASSRNGGDEQFF.

The CDR3 bases are TGTGCCAGTCAGGGACAGGGAGGATCACCCCTCCACTTT. It codes for CASQGQGGSPLHF. The V call is TRBV7-2, the J call TRBJ1-6, with TRBD1 matching over 9 bases. J lost 10 bases, V lost 9 bases, and 7 bases had no gene match. The CDR3 sequence is 13 residues long. Per germline, CDR1 SGHTA and CDR2 FQGNSA. The variable domain in full, completed from reference TRBV7-2 and TRBJ1-6, reads GAGVSQSPSNKVTEKGKDVELRCDPISGHTALYWYRQSLGQGLEFLIYFQGNSAPDKSGLPSDRFSAERTGGSVSTLTIQRTQQEDSAVYLCASQGQGGSPLHFGNGTRLTVT.

The V and J genes are TRBV2 and TRBJ1-5, with D unclear. The germline gives CDR1 SNHLY, CDR2 FYNNEI. Trimming stripped 1 base from V and 3 bases from J, with 7 bases between. The CDR3 length is 14 residues. In DNA form, the CDR3 reads TGTGCCAGCAGTGAAGGGTCAAACAATCAGCCCCAGCATTTT. Protein sequence: CASSEGSNNQPQHF.

This clone was seen many times. The V call is TRBV5-6, the J call TRBJ2-7; 8 bases align to TRBD1. There are 14 residues in the CDR3. J gave up 3 bases and V 4 bases, and 6 bases lay outside the gene matches. Per the germline V gene, CDR1 is SGHDT and CDR2 is YYEEEE. The CDR3 is CASSAGQGIYEQYV. The CDR3 DNA sequence: TGTGCCAGCAGCGCAGGACAGGGAATCTACGAGCAGTACGTC.

J is TRBJ2-3 and V is TRBV30, with D uncertain. V was clipped by 3 bases and J by 1 base, with 11 bases between them. Germline-derived CDR1 and CDR2 are GTSNPN and SVGIG (reference sequence). There are 14 residues in the CDR3. This CDR3 is CAWRATWGTDTQYF. The DNA for the CDR3 is TGTGCCTGGAGGGCGACCTGGGGCACAGATACGCAGTATTTT.